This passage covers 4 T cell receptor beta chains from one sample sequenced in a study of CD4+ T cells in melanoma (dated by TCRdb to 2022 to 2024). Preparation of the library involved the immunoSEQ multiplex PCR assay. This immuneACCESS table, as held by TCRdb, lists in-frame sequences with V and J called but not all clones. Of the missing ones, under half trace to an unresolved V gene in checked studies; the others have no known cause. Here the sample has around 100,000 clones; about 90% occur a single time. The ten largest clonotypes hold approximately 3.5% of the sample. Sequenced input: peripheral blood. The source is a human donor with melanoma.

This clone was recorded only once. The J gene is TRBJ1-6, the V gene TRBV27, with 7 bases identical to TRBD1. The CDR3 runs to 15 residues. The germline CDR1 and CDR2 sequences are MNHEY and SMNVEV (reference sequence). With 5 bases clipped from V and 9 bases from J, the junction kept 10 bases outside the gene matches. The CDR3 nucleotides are TGTGCCAGCAGTCCAGACAGGGTAGTTCGTTCACCCCTCCACTTT. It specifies CASSPDRVVRSPLHF.

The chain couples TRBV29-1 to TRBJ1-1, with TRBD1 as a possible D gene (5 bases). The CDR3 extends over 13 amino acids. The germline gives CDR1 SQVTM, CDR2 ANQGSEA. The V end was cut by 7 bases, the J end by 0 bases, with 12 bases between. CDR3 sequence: CSGLGVMNTEAFF. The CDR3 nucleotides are TGCAGCGGTCTGGGGGTTATGAACACTGAAGCTTTCTTT.

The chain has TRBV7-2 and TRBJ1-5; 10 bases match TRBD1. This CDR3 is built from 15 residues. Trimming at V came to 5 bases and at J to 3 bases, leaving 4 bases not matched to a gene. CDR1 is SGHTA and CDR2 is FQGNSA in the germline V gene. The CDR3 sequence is CASSPDRGNNQPQHF. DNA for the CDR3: TGTGCCAGCAGCCCGGACAGGGGGAACAATCAGCCCCAGCATTTT.

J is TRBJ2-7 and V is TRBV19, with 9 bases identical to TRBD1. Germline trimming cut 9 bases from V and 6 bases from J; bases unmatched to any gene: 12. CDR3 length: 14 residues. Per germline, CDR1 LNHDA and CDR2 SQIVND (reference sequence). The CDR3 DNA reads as TGTGCCAGCAAAAACCCGAACAGGGGGCCCGAGCAGTACTTC. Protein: CASKNPNRGPEQYF.